This T cell receptor (beta chain) derives from a study of cytotoxic CD8 clonotypes in ibrutinib-treated CLL. About the research overall: The authors obtained response samples at a median of approximately 12 months of treatment, range 6 to 36.

The V gene's germline CDR1 is WNHNN and CDR2 SYGVQD (reference sequence). Trimming removed 2 bases at V and 4 bases at J, with 14 bases between. The CDR3 consists of 15 residues. As for this clone: Its matching antigen is unknown.

Clones were read by immunoSEQ multiplex PCR, and TCRdb kept only the in-frame ones, dropping some. Seen here are some 85,000 clones, around 77% observed once, and the top ten hold 20% to 25%. Study-level results: Elevated clonality accompanied ibrutinib response, with a return toward baseline values at progression.

The TCR comes from a human donor with chronic lymphocytic leukemia. Sequencing used PBMCs, obtained after 24 months of ibrutinib treatment. The V and J genes are TRBV10-1 and TRBJ2-5; a possible D gene is TRBD2 (5 bases). CDR3 sequence reads: CASSETRGSPETQYF. Here the CDR3 DNA reads TGCGCCAGCAGTGAGACTAGAGGATCCCCAGAGACCCAGTACTTC.